This entry lists 2 T cell receptor beta chains sequenced from one sample in a study of beta chain features in type 1 diabetes (dated by TCRdb to the late 2010s). Antigens for these TCRs are unknown. To prepare the library, the immunoSEQ multiplex PCR assay was applied. The High Capacity cDNA Reverse Transcription Kit was used to reverse transcribe all of the isolated RNA, meaning that expressed TCRB transcripts were what got sequenced. The immuneACCESS repertoire file appears here via TCRdb, limited to in-frame rearrangements. These files lack a portion of the clones; in checked studies, under half of the deficit traces to unresolved V genes, and the cause of the others is not known. The sample profile shows nearly 350,000 clones; roughly 9% of them were found once. About 1% of the sample is held by the ten biggest clonotypes. Results and caveats for the whole study, not just this receptor: In all four CD4+ subsets, TCRB CDR3 length was moderately but significantly shorter in type 1 diabetes patients.

The specimen sequenced was central memory CD4+ T cells from blood. Source of these receptors: a man aged 30 to 39 with type 1 diabetes.

V gene TRBV6-5 combines with J gene TRBJ2-5; TRBD2 aligns across 7 bases. CDR1 and CDR2 (germline): MNHEY, SVGAGI. Trimming removed 4 bases from V and 2 bases from J; junction bases left unmatched: 7. The length of the CDR3 is 15 residues. As DNA, the CDR3 is TGTGCCAGCAGTTCCCCGGGGGGAGGACAAGAGACCCAGTACTTC. Translating it yields CASSSPGGGQETQYF.

This chain links TRBV10-3 with TRBJ2-1; D might be TRBD2 (6 bases). Germline CDR1 is ENHRY and CDR2 is SYGVKD. CDR3 length: 10 amino acids. Trimming took 4 bases from V and 15 from J, leaving 10 bases between them. The CDR3 spells CAISGLDWFF. The CDR3 bases are TGTGCCATCAGTGGACTAGATTGGTTCTTC.